Presented here are 14 T cell receptor beta chains from one specimen sequenced in a study of T cell responses to AZD1222 COVID-19 vaccine. Sequenced by immunoSEQ multiplex PCR; TCRdb stores in-frame clones only, minus some. Counted here are 45,000 or so clones, about 83% occurring once; the ten biggest clones make up 52%. The sample consisted of peripheral blood, taken on day 0 of AZD1222 vaccination. These receptors came from an adult in good health.

This clone is a singleton in its sample. V usage is TRBV7-8 and J usage is TRBJ1-3; D is unclear. Deletions cut 5 bases from V and 6 bases from J, with 11 bases between. The CDR3 sequence is 13 residues long. Germline values: CDR1 SGHVS, CDR2 FQNEAQ. The CDR3 reads CASSPPGANTIYF. CDR3 coding DNA: TGTGCCAGCAGCCCGCCGGGCGCAAACACCATATATTTT. Full variable domain (outside the CDR3, taken from reference TRBV7-8 and TRBJ1-3): GAGVSQSPRYKVAKRGQDVALRCDPISGHVSLFWYQQALGQGPEFLTYFQNEAQLDKSGLPSDRFFAERPEGSVSTLKIQRTQQEDSAVYLCASSPPGANTIYFGEGSWLTVV.

The V gene is TRBV6-2 or TRBV6-3, the J gene TRBJ1-1; 7 nucleotides match TRBD1. V trimming: 3 bases; J trimming: 7 bases; junction bases outside the gene matches: 5. The CDR3 contains 13 residues. The germline CDR1 and CDR2 sequences are MNHEY and SVGEGT. The DNA of the CDR3 is TGTGCCAGCAGTTATGACAGGGCGGGTGAAGCTTTCTTT. Translating it yields CASSYDRAGEAFF.

The genes are TRBV28 and TRBJ1-6; weak D call: TRBD1 (6 bases). Trimming took off 8 bases at V and 9 bases at J, with 17 bases between the two ends. The CDR3 runs 14 residues. The germline V gene has CDR1 MDHEN and CDR2 SYDVKM. Written as DNA, the CDR3 is TGTGCCAGCTGGAAGGGGGAATTTGGTTCACCCCTCCACTTT. Protein product: CASWKGEFGSPLHF.

The CDR3 loop is CASSSDRGHEKLFF. The CDR3 bases are TGTGCCAGCAGCTCCGACAGGGGGCATGAAAAACTGTTTTTT. V usage is TRBV7-2 and J usage is TRBJ1-4, with TRBD1 matching over 10 bases. Germline trimming cut 4 bases from V and 6 bases from J; bases unmatched to any gene: 2. In germline, CDR1 is SGHTA, CDR2 FQGNSA. CDR3 size: 14 residues.

In this sample, this clone turned up a few times. V and J are TRBV28 and TRBJ2-7, with 9 bases that match TRBD1. J gave up 5 bases and V 4 bases, and 9 bases lay outside the gene matches. The CDR3 covers 15 residues. The germline gives CDR1 MDHEN, CDR2 SYDVKM. CDR3 amino acids: CASSSSGQGRNEQYF. DNA for the CDR3: TGTGCCAGCAGTTCATCCGGACAGGGGAGGAACGAGCAGTACTTC.

The V gene is TRBV28, the J gene TRBJ2-5; 7 nucleotides match TRBD1. Trimming cost V 5 bases and J 2 bases; bases outside gene matches: 11. The CDR3 length is 16 residues. CDR1 is MDHEN and CDR2 is SYDVKM in the germline V gene. The CDR3 nucleotides are TGTGCCAGCAGTCCTGAACAGGGGACCAAACAAGAGACCCAGTACTTC. Translating it yields CASSPEQGTKQETQYF.

This chain links TRBV18 with TRBJ1-6; no reliable D call. This CDR3 contains 13 residues. Looked up from germline, CDR1 is KGHSH and CDR2 is LQKENI. V shed 3 bases and J shed 9 bases, with 9 bases lying between them. CDR3 residues: CASSPVEASPLHF. The CDR3, as DNA: TGTGCCAGCTCACCTGTTGAGGCTTCACCCCTCCACTTT.

The chain is built from TRBV3-1 (or the pseudogene TRBV3-2) and TRBJ1-4; possible D gene TRBD1, 6 bases. The CDR3 loop spans 16 amino acids. CDR1 is LGHDT, CDR2 YNNKEL, per germline (reference sequence). V was trimmed by 1 base and J by 6 bases, leaving 15 bases between them. The CDR3 loop reads CASSQGPGGPHEKLFF. The CDR3 DNA follows: TGTGCCAGCAGCCAAGGGCCGGGGGGGCCCCATGAAAAACTGTTTTTT.

The rearrangement joins TRBV7-2 to TRBJ1-1; no clear D gene. V lost 5 bases and J 0 bases, leaving 10 bases between the germline ends. The CDR3 is 14 amino acids. Germline-derived CDR1 and CDR2 are SGHTA and FQGNSA. The DNA for the CDR3 is TGTGCCAGCAGCCGGGGTGGGGTGAACACTGAAGCTTTCTTT. Its protein is CASSRGGVNTEAFF.

This clone showed up just once. The chain is built from TRBV7-9 and TRBJ1-2; a weak D match, TRBD1 (6 bases). Germline V CDR1 and CDR2: SEHNR, FQNEAQ (reference sequence). CDR3 length equals 13 residues. The ends were cut back, 6 bases at V and 3 bases at J, with 11 bases in the middle. CDR3 sequence: CASSRDIDYGYTF. The CDR3 nucleotides are TGTGCCAGCAGTCGGGACATCGACTATGGCTACACCTTC.

The rearrangement links TRBV7-2 to TRBJ2-7; 12 bases are shared with TRBD1. With 5 bases clipped from V and 5 bases from J, the junction kept 7 bases outside the gene matches. Germline-derived CDR1 and CDR2 are SGHTA and FQGNSA. The CDR3 runs 15 residues. The DNA for the CDR3 is TGTGCCAGCAGCCCTAGGGGGGACAGGGGGCACGAGCAGTACTTC. This sequence encodes CASSPRGDRGHEQYF.

The chain has TRBV10-3 and TRBJ2-2; 11 positions agree with TRBD1. Germline trimming cut 6 bases from V and 5 bases from J; bases unmatched to any gene: 5. CDR3 length equals 15 residues. CDR1 and CDR2 from the germline V gene are ENHRY and SYGVKD. The CDR3 DNA sequence: TGTGCCATCAGAACCGGGACAGGGGGTACCGGGGAGCTGTTTTTT. It is translated as CAIRTGTGGTGELFF.

The chain recombines TRBV27 with TRBJ2-7, with D maybe TRBD1 (5 bases). The CDR3 contains 13 residues. V lost 5 bases, J lost 6 bases, and 14 bases lay in between. Germline-derived CDR1 and CDR2 are MNHEY and SMNVEV (reference sequence). CDR3 coding DNA: TGTGCCAGCAGTCGGTGGGGCGTTTCCGAGCAGTACTTC. As protein: CASSRWGVSEQYF.

The V and J genes are TRBV5-6 and TRBJ2-5, with 7 bases matching TRBD2. Germline-derived CDR1 and CDR2 are SGHDT and YYEEEE. The CDR3 is 15 residues long. V lost 4 bases to trimming and J lost 4 bases; unmatched junction nucleotides: 10. In DNA form, the CDR3 reads TGTGCCAGCAGCCAGACGGGGGGATTTAGAGAGACCCAGTACTTC. Translation: CASSQTGGFRETQYF. Full variable domain (missing parts from reference TRBV5-6 and TRBJ2-5): DAGVTQSPTHLIKTRGQQVTLRCSPKSGHDTVSWYQQALGQGPQFIFQYYEEEERQRGNFPDRFSGHQFPNYSSELNVNALLLGDSALYLCASSQTGGFRETQYFGPGTRLLVL.